This TCR beta chain was profiled in a study of shared clonotypes between healthy human individuals. As regards this clone: What it recognizes is unknown.

Study-level findings and limits: Sequencing depth was expected to affect clonotype sharing among donors.

Losses at the gene ends were 1 base for V and 7 bases for J; bases not matched to a gene: 7. CDR1 is MNHEY and CDR2 is SMNVEV in the germline V gene (reference sequence). This CDR3 has 15 amino acids. Clones were read by immunoSEQ multiplex PCR, and TCRdb kept only the in-frame ones, dropping some. This table has around 300,000 clones, more than 75% appearing once. Sequencing was done on a sample of memory CD8+ T cells sorted from blood. Subset denoted: CD45RO+ cells pooled with CCR7-negative TemRA cells. The receptor was isolated from a man aged 18 to 29 in good health. The rearrangement joins TRBV27 to TRBJ2-7; 10 bases fit TRBD1. The CDR3 is CASSLLGTGEREQYF. CDR3 DNA: TGTGCCAGCAGTTTATTAGGGACAGGGGAGCGGGAGCAGTACTTC.